This T cell receptor (beta chain) originates from a study of CD8 T cells in Susac syndrome. Trimming shortened V by 6 bases and J by 2 bases, and 15 bases separated the two germline ends. Per germline, CDR1 SNHLY and CDR2 FYNNEI. The CDR3 consists of 15 residues. This clonotype was counted once. The authors reverse transcribed roughly 0.5 to 1 ug RNA with random hexamers. TCRdb passed the immunoSEQ multiplex PCR reads through MiXCR, listing each CDR3 protein once. Counted here are approximately 120,000 distinct CDR3 sequences, more than 80% occurring once; the ten biggest clones make up approximately 0.3%.

This receptor was identified in a human donor with multiple sclerosis. The chain links TRBV2 to TRBJ2-3; D is possibly TRBD2 (6 bases). Sample: CD8+ T cells from PBMCs. CDR3 bases: TGTGCCAGCAGGGTTCGGGACTTCCCCACAGATACGCAGTATTTT. It yields the protein CASRVRDFPTDTQYF.